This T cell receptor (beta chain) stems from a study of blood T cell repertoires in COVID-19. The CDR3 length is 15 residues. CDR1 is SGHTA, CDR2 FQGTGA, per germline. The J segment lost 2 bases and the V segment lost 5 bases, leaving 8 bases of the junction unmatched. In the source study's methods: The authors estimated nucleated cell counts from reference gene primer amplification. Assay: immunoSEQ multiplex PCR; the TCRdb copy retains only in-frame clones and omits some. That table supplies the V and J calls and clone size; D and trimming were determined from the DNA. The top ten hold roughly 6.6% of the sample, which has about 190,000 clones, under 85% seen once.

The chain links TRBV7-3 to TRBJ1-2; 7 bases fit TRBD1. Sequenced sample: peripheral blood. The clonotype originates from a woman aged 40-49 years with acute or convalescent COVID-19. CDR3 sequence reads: CASSLDRDSNYGYTF. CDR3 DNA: TGTGCCAGCAGCCTCGACCGGGACAGCAACTATGGCTACACCTTC.